This T cell receptor (beta chain) was captured in a study of a mutant IDH1 vaccine in newly diagnosed glioma. Study-level information: Patients had received radiotherapy, temozolomide, or both previously, most receiving both.

Data came from immunoSEQ multiplex PCR; TCRdb stores just in-frame clones and leaves some out. The sample comprises tens of thousands of clones, roughly 79% of which are singletons, and less than 7% rests with the top ten. Stated time point: week 35, safety follow-up. A single vaccine dose contained 300 ug of mutant IDH1 20-mer peptide, and topical imiquimod was used with it. The study enrolled donors with new WHO grade 3 or 4 IDH1-mutant, ATRX-lost astrocytomas. Germline V gives CDR1 SGHTA, CDR2 FQGTGA. This CDR3 has 16 amino acids. Unmatched junction bases numbered 2, after V lost 0 bases and J lost 3 bases. Turning to this clone: What it binds is unknown.

The clonotype was recovered from a man aged 35-49 years with glioma. This chain joins TRBV7-3 and TRBJ2-5; 12 bases fit TRBD2. Sequencing was performed on PBMCs, taken from a glioma patient whose treatment included an IDH1 peptide vaccine. The CDR3 is CASSLTGLAGKETQYF. CDR3 sequence (DNA): TGTGCCAGCAGCTTAACGGGACTAGCGGGCAAAGAGACCCAGTACTTC.